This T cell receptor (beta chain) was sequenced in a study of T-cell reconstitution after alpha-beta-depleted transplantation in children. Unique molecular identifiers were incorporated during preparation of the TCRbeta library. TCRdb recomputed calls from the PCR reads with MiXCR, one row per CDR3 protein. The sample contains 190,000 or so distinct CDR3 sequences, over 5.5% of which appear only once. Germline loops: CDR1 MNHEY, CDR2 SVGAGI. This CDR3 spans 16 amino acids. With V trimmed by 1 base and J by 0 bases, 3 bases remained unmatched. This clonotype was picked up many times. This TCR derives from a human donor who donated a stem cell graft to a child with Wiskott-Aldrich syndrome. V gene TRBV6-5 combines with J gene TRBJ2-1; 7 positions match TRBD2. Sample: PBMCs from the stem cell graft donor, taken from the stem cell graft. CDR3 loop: CASSYWGGSSYNEQFF. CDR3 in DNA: TGTGCCAGCAGTTACTGGGGGGGAAGCTCCTACAATGAGCAGTTCTTC.